The next 21 T cell receptor beta chains were all read from a single sample in a study of glioma-infiltrating T cells. Amplification of TCR alpha and beta CDR3 regions from RNA used iRepertoire nested multiplex PCR. MiXCR, applied by TCRdb to the multiplex PCR reads, yields one record per CDR3 protein. The repertoire consists of roughly 200,000 distinct CDR3 sequences, with about 47% occurring once and the leading ten covering roughly 5.5%. The sequenced material came from glioma tissue, nonneoplastic brain tissue, or PBMCs (not recorded which). These receptor sequences come from a human donor with low-grade glioma or glioblastoma, undergoing nonglioma brain surgery, or in good health (not recorded which).

The chain recombines TRBV6-2 or TRBV6-3 with TRBJ2-7; 8 bases line up with TRBD2. The CDR3 length is 16 residues. CDR1 and CDR2 from the germline V gene are MNHEY and SVGEGT. V lost 5 bases and J lost 6; bases outside the gene matches: 15. For the CDR3, the DNA is TGTGCCAGCAGTCATCAGGGACTAGGGGGAGGTGGCGAGCAGTACTTC. It yields the protein CASSHQGLGGGGEQYF.

This clonotype showed up many times. The chain links TRBV2 to TRBJ1-5; tentatively, D is TRBD1 (6 bases). V gave up 4 bases and J gave up 9 bases, with 16 bases separating them. CDR3 size: 14 residues. Germline values: CDR1 SNHLY, CDR2 FYNNEI. CDR3 coding DNA: TGTGCCAGCAGTGTCGAACAGGGAGAAGTGCCCCAGCATTTT. It specifies CASSVEQGEVPQHF.

This clonotype counts as medium-sized. CDR3: CASSLQGGTEAFF. CDR3 DNA: TGTGCCAGCAGTTTACAGGGCGGCACTGAAGCTTTCTTT. V and J are TRBV28 and TRBJ1-1; D might be TRBD1 (5 bases). The germline V gene has CDR1 MDHEN and CDR2 SYDVKM. V was cut by 2 bases and J by 4 bases, with 8 bases left in between. The CDR3 is 13 amino acids.

Comment on this clonotype: A read error may be the cause here, since a much bigger clone is one base away. The V call is TRBV20-1, the J call TRBJ2-7; 13 bases are shared with TRBD2. CDR3 length equals 15 residues. The V gene's germline CDR1 is DFQATT and CDR2 SNEGSKA (reference sequence). J was trimmed by 9 bases and V by 8 bases; bases with no gene match: 16. CDR3 bases: TGCAGTTCCCTGACGCATAGACTAGCGGGAGGCGGGCAGTACTTC. The encoded protein is CSSLTHRLAGGGQYF.

V is TRBV7-2 and J is TRBJ1-5; no clear D. The V gene lost 1 base and the J gene lost 3 bases, with 13 bases spanning the gap. Germline V CDR1 and CDR2: SGHTA, FQGNSA. This CDR3 is 16 amino acids long. The CDR3 sequence is CASSLVSGEVNQPQHF. The CDR3 DNA reads as TGTGCCAGCAGCTTAGTTAGCGGCGAGGTCAATCAGCCCCAGCATTTT. Full variable domain (missing parts from reference TRBV7-2 and TRBJ1-5): GAGVSQSPSNKVTEKGKDVELRCDPISGHTALYWYRQSLGQGLEFLIYFQGNSAPDKSGLPSDRFSAERTGGSVSTLTIQRTQQEDSAVYLCASSLVSGEVNQPQHFGDGTRLSIL.

This clonotype has only a few counts. The rearrangement links TRBV28 to TRBJ2-1; D possibly corresponds to TRBD2 (5 bases). The CDR3 consists of 21 residues. CDR1 is MDHEN, CDR2 SYDVKM, per germline. The V gene lost 5 bases and the J gene lost 4 bases, with 33 bases spanning the gap. CDR3 sequence: CASSRRRSSGAPPNEYNEQFF. Written as DNA, the CDR3 is TGTGCCAGCAGTCGACGCCGGTCGAGCGGAGCACCACCGAACGAATACAATGAGCAGTTCTTC. The full variable domain, completed using reference TRBV28 and TRBJ2-1, is DVKVTQSSRYLVKRTGEKVFLECVQDMDHENMFWYRQDPGLGLRLIYFSYDVKMKEKGDIPEGYSVSREKKERFSLILESASTNQTSMYLCASSRRRSSGAPPNEYNEQFFGPGTRLTVL.

The chain is built from TRBV19 and TRBJ2-7; 7 bases fit TRBD1. CDR3 length: 18 residues. The J segment lost 0 bases and the V segment lost 3 bases, leaving 14 bases of the junction unmatched. Germline V gives CDR1 LNHDA, CDR2 SQIVND (reference sequence). The CDR3 is CASSISAMIGTASYEQYF. The DNA of the CDR3 is TGTGCCAGTAGTATTAGTGCCATGATCGGGACAGCCTCCTACGAGCAGTACTTC. Variable domain in full (rest from reference TRBV19 and TRBJ2-7): DGGITQSPKYLFRKEGQNVTLSCEQNLNHDAMYWYRQDPGQGLRLIYYSQIVNDFQKGDIAEGYSVSREKKESFPLTVTSAQKNPTAFYLCASSISAMIGTASYEQYFGPGTRLTVT.

Concerning this clonotype itself: One end of the junction varies from germline; a read error may be responsible. The V call is TRBV18, the J call TRBJ1-4, with D tentatively TRBD1 (5 bases). Germline loops: CDR1 KGHSH, CDR2 LQKENI. The CDR3 covers 14 residues. The CDR3: CDSSSSGGKEKLFF. DNA for the CDR3: TGTGACAGCTCATCCAGTGGGGGGAAAGAAAAACTGTTTTTT.

This clonotype was found many times. The chain links TRBV20-1 to TRBJ1-5; D is possibly TRBD1 (6 bases). This CDR3 is built from 12 residues. Trimming took off 7 bases at V and 3 bases at J, with 10 bases between the two ends. CDR1 and CDR2 (germline): DFQATT, SNEGSKA (reference sequence). CDR3 protein: CSVGQPNQPQHF. DNA for the CDR3: TGCAGTGTAGGACAGCCCAATCAGCCCCAGCATTTT.

This clonotype was counted at least ten times. J is TRBJ2-7 and V is TRBV20-1, with D possibly TRBD2 on 6 matching bases. This CDR3 region has 14 residues. The V and J ends lost 3 bases and 3 bases respectively, with 15 bases between them. CDR1 is DFQATT, CDR2 SNEGSKA, per germline (reference sequence). The CDR3 region is CSASPGRGVYEQYF. CDR3 in DNA: TGCAGTGCTAGTCCCGGGAGAGGGGTCTACGAGCAGTACTTC.

V is TRBV29-1 and J is TRBJ2-3; 8 nucleotides match TRBD2. The V gene end was trimmed by 7 bases and the J gene end by 6 bases; junction bases not matched to a gene: 9. The germline gives CDR1 SQVTM, CDR2 ANQGSEA. This CDR3 has 13 amino acids. The CDR3 region is CSAGLAGLDTQYF. The CDR3 region has the DNA TGCAGCGCGGGGCTAGCGGGTTTGGATACGCAGTATTTT.

As concerns this clonotype: This clone may be a read error of a much larger clone one base away. The chain couples TRBV20-1 to TRBJ2-7, with 7 positions matching TRBD1. The CDR3 is 14 residues long. The ends lost 6 bases at V and 2 bases at J; junction bases unmatched: 10. Germline loops: CDR1 DFQATT, CDR2 SNEGSKA (reference sequence). The CDR3 nucleotides are TGCAGTGCCCGCAGGGGGAGCCTCACCTACGAGCAGTACTTC. This sequence encodes CSARRGSLTYEQYF.

Concerning this clonotype itself: A single base separates this from a much larger clone, so it may be a read error. This rearrangement joins TRBV20-1 to TRBJ2-1; possibly TRBD2 for D (6 bases). The germline gives CDR1 DFQATT, CDR2 SNEGSKA (reference sequence). The CDR3 is made up of 14 amino acids. The CDR3 DNA reads as TGCAGTGCTGATGGGCAGACCGGGAGTAATGAGCAGCTCTTC. Translated, it gives CSADGQTGSNEQLF.

This clonotype showed up many times. The CDR3 is CSARGRLAGINEQFF. The DNA for the CDR3 is TGCAGTGCTAGAGGTCGCCTAGCGGGGATCAATGAGCAGTTCTTC. This sequence joins TRBV20-1 and TRBJ2-1, with 9 bases fitting TRBD2. The CDR3 contains 15 residues. Germline trimming cut 1 base from V and 6 bases from J; bases unmatched to any gene: 7. CDR1 and CDR2 from the germline V gene are DFQATT and SNEGSKA (reference sequence).

This clonotype was observed at least ten times. The V gene is TRBV19, the J gene TRBJ1-1; D ambiguous. CDR3 length equals 14 residues. Germline CDR1 reads LNHDA; CDR2 reads SQIVND (reference sequence). V lost 7 bases and J lost 2, with 14 bases in between. CDR3 protein: CASTPERVNTEAFF. The CDR3 nucleotides read TGTGCCAGTACCCCGGAGCGGGTAAACACTGAAGCTTTCTTT.

The chain is built from TRBV19 and TRBJ2-2; 9 nucleotides agree with TRBD2. Germline loops: CDR1 LNHDA, CDR2 SQIVND (reference sequence). The CDR3 totals 18 residues. V was clipped by 3 bases and J by 4 bases; unmatched bases: 12. The CDR3 DNA sequence: TGTGCCAGTAGTATTAGCGGCGCGGGAGGGCCTTTCACCGGGGAGCTGTTTTTT. Its protein is CASSISGAGGPFTGELFF.

About this clonotype: Possible read error: a much larger clone is one base away. The gene calls are TRBV20-1 and TRBJ2-1, with 10 nucleotides matching TRBD2. Losses at the gene ends were 5 bases for V and 7 bases for J; bases not matched to a gene: 14. This CDR3 contains 16 residues. The germline CDR1 and CDR2 sequences are DFQATT and SNEGSKA (reference sequence). Here the CDR3 DNA reads TGCAGTGCTTCCGGGACTAGCGTGAGACGGGGGAATGAGCAGTTCTTC. Amino acids: CSASGTSVRRGNEQFF.

Concerning this clonotype itself: At one end, the junction sequence differs from germline, possibly due to a read error. The chain joins TRBV28 to TRBJ2-1, with TRBD2 matching 7 bases. Germline CDR1 and CDR2: MDHEN and SYDVKM. The CDR3 covers 13 residues. The CDR3 bases are TGTGCCAGCACTCCTAGCGGTTTCAATGAGCAGTCCTTC. Amino acids: CASTPSGFNEQSF. Complete variable domain (other parts from reference TRBV28 and TRBJ2-1): DVKVTQSSRYLVKRTGEKVFLECVQDMDHENMFWYRQDPGLGLRLIYFSYDVKMKEKGDIPEGYSVSREKKERFSLILESASTNQTSMYLCASTPSGFNEQSFGPGTRLTVL.

This clonotype has only a few counts. The CDR3 DNA sequence: TGCAGCGTTGGACTAGCGGGAGGGGGCGAGCAGTACTTC. Translated, it gives CSVGLAGGGEQYF. This chain joins TRBV29-1 and TRBJ2-7; 14 bases map to TRBD2. The trim removed 4 bases at V and 6 bases at J, leaving 2 bases unmatched. CDR3 length: 13 amino acids. Germline values: CDR1 SQVTM, CDR2 ANQGSEA.

In regard to this clonotype: This may be a read error, as it is one base from a much larger clone. This chain uses TRBV7-2 with TRBJ2-5; D unresolved. The CDR3 totals 13 residues. V lost 7 bases and J lost 0, with 9 bases in between. Per the germline V gene, CDR1 is SGHTA and CDR2 is FQGNSA. CDR3: CASIIPNQETQYF. As DNA, the CDR3 is TGTGCCAGCATAATCCCAAACCAAGAGACCCAGTACTTC.

The rearrangement uses TRBV12-3 or TRBV12-4 and TRBJ2-1; perhaps TRBD1 as D (5 bases). The CDR3 loop spans 13 amino acids. The V gene lost 11 bases and the J gene lost 3 bases, with 14 bases spanning the gap. CDR3 nucleotides: TGTGCCGCCCAGGGCCAAGACTACAATGAGCAGTTCTTC. Protein product: CAAQGQDYNEQFF.